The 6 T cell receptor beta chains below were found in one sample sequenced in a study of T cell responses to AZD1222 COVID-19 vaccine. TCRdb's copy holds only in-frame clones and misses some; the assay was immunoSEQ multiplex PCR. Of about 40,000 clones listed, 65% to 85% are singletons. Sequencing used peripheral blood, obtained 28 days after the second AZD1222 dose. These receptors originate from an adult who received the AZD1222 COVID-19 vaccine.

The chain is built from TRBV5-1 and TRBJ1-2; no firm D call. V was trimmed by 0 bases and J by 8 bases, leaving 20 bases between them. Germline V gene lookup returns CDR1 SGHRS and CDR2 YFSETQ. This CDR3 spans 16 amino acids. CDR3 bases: TGCGCCAGCAGCTTGGATGGTGCCGCTGTGTTGGGGGGCTACACCTTC. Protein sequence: CASSLDGAAVLGGYTF.

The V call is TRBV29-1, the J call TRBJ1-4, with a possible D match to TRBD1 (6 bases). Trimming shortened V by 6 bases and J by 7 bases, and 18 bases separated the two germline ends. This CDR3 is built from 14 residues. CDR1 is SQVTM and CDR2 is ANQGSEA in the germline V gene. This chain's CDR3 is CSVRGGRGIEKLFF. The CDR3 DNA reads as TGCAGCGTCCGCGGCGGCAGGGGAATTGAAAAACTGTTTTTT.

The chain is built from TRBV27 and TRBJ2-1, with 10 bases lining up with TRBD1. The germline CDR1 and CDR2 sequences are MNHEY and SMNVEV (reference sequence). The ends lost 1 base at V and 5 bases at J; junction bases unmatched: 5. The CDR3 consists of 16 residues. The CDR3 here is CASSLLSGQGDNEQFF. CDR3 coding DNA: TGTGCCAGCAGTTTATTGTCCGGACAGGGGGACAATGAGCAGTTCTTC.

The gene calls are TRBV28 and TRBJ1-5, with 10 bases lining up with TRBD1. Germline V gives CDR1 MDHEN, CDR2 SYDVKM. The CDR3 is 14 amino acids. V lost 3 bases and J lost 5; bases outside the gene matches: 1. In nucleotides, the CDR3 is TGTGCCAGCAGTTTGGACAGGGGGGATCAGCCCCAGCATTTT. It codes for CASSLDRGDQPQHF.

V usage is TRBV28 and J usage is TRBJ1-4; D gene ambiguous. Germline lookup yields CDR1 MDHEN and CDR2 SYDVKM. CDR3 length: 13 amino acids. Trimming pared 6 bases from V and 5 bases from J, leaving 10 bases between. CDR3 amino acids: CASRSTWNEKLFF. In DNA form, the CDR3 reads TGTGCCAGCAGATCGACGTGGAATGAAAAACTGTTTTTT.

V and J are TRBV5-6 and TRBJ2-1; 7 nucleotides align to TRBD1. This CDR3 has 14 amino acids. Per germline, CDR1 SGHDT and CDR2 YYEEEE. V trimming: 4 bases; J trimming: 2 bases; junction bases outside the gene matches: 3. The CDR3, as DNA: TGTGCCAGCAGCGGGACAGACCCCTACAATGAGCAGTTCTTC. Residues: CASSGTDPYNEQFF.